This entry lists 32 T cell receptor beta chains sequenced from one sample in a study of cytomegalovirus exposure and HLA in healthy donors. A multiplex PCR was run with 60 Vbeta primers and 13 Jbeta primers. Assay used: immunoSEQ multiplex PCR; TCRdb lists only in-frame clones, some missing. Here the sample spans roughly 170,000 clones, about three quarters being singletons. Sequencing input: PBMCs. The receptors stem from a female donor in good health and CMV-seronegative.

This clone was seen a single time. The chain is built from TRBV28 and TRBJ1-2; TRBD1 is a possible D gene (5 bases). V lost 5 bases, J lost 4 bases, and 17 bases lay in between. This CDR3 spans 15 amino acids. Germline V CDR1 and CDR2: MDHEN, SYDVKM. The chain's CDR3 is CASSTPQGGGYGYTF. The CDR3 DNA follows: TGTGCCAGCAGTACGCCCCAGGGCGGCGGCTATGGCTACACCTTC.

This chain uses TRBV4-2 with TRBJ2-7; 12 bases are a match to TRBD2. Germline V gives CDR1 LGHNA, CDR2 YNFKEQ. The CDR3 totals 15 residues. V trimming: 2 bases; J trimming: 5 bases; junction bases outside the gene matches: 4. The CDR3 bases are TGTGCCAGCAGCCAACTAGCGGGGGGGCCCCACGAGCAGTACTTC. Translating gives CASSQLAGGPHEQYF.

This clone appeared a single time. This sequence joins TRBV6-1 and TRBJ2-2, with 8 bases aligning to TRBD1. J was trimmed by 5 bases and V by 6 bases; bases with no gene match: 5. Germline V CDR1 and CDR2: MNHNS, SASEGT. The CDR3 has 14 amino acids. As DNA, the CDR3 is TGTGCCAGCAGAGTGACAGGGGATACCGGGGAGCTGTTTTTT. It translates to CASRVTGDTGELFF.

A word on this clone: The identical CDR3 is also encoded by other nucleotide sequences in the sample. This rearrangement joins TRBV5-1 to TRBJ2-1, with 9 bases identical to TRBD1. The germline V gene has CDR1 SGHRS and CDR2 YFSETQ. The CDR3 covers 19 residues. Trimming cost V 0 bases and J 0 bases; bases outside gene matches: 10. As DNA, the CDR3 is TGCGCCAGCAGCTTGGGTACAGGGGGCAGCCTGAGCTCCTACAATGAGCAGTTCTTC. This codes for CASSLGTGGSLSSYNEQFF.

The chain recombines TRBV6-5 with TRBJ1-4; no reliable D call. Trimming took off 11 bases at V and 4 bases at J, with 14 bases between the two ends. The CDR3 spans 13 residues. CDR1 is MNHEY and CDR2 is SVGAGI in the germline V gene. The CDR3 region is CAPSQAINEKLFF. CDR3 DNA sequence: TGTGCCCCCAGCCAGGCGATTAATGAAAAACTGTTTTTT.

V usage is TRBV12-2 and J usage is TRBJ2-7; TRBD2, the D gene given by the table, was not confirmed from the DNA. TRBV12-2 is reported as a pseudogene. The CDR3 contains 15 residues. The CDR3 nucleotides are TGTGCAAGTCGCACCAATTGCGGGAGTGTTTACGAGCAGTACTTC. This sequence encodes CASRTNCGSVYEQYF.

DNA for the CDR3: TGTGCCAGCAGGACAGGGGGCCCCAGTCAGCCCCAGCATTTT. This codes for CASRTGGPSQPQHF. The chain couples TRBV6-6 to TRBJ1-5; TRBD1 agrees at 10 bases. The germline CDR1 and CDR2 sequences are MNHNY and SVGAGI (reference sequence). With V trimmed by 6 bases and J by 6 bases, 5 bases remained unmatched. The CDR3 totals 14 residues.

The CDR3 spells CASSFASSYEQYF. The CDR3 DNA follows: TGCGCCAGCAGCTTCGCGAGCTCCTACGAGCAGTACTTC. The rearrangement links TRBV5-1 to TRBJ2-7; D unresolved. Per germline, CDR1 SGHRS and CDR2 YFSETQ. This CDR3 region has 13 residues. V lost 2 bases and J lost 0, with 6 bases in between.

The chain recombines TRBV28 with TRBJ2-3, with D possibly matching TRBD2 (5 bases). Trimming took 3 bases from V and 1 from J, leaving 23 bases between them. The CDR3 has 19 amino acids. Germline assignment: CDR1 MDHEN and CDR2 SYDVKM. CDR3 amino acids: CASSFLGYRSRGGTDTQYF. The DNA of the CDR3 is TGTGCCAGCAGTTTTCTCGGGTACAGATCACGGGGTGGCACAGATACGCAGTATTTT.

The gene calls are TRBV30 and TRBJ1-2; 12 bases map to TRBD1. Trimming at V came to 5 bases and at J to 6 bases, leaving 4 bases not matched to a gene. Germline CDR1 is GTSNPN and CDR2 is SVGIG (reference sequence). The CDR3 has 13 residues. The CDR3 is CAWGTGGRNGYTF. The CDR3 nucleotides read TGTGCCTGGGGGACAGGGGGCAGGAATGGCTACACCTTC.

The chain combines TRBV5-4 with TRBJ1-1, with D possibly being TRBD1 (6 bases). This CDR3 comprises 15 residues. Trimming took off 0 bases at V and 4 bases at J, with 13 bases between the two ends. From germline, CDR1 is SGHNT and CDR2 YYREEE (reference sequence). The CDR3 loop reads CASSLGWGQPTEAFF. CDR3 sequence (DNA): TGTGCCAGCAGCTTGGGGTGGGGGCAACCCACTGAAGCTTTCTTT.

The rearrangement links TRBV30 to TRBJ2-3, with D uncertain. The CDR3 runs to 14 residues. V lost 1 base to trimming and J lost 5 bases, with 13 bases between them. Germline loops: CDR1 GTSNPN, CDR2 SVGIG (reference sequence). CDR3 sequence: CAWSASWMGDTQYF. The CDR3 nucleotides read TGTGCCTGGAGTGCTAGTTGGATGGGAGATACGCAGTATTTT.

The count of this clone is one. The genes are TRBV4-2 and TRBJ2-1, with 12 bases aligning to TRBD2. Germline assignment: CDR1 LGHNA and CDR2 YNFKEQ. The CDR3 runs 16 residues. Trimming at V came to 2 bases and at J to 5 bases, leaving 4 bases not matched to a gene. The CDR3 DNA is TGTGCCAGCAGCCAACAAACTAGCGGGGGGCACAATGAGCAGTTCTTC. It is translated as CASSQQTSGGHNEQFF.

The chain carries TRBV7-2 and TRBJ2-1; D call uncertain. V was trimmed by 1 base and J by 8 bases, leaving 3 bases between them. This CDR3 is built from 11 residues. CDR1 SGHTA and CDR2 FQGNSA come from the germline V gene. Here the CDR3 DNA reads TGTGCCAGCAGCTTAGTCGATGAGCAGTTCTTC. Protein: CASSLVDEQFF.

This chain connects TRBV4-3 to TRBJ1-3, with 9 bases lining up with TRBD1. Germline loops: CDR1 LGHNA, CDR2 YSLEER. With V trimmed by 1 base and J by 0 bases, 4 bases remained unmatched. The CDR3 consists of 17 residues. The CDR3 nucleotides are TGCGCCAGCAGCCAAGGGACAGGGGCATACTCTGGAAACACCATATATTTT. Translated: CASSQGTGAYSGNTIYF.

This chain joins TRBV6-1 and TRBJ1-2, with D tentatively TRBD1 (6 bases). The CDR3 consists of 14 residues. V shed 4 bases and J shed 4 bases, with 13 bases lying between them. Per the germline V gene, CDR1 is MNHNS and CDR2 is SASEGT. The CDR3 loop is CASSAQGQFYGYTF. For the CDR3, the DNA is TGTGCCAGCAGTGCACAAGGACAGTTCTATGGCTACACCTTC.

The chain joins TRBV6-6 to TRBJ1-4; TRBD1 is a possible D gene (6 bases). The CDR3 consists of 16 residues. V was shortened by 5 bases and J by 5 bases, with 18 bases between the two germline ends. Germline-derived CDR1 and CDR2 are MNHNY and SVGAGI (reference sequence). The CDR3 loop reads CASSTSPGTQNEKLFF. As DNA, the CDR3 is TGTGCCAGCAGTACGAGCCCCGGGACACAGAATGAAAAACTGTTTTTT.

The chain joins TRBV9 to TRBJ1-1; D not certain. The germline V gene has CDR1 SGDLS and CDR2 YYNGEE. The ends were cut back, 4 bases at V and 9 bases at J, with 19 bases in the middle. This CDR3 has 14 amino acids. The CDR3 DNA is TGTGCCAGCAGCCCTACCTGGGCGATAAGTCAAGCTTTCTTT. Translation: CASSPTWAISQAFF.

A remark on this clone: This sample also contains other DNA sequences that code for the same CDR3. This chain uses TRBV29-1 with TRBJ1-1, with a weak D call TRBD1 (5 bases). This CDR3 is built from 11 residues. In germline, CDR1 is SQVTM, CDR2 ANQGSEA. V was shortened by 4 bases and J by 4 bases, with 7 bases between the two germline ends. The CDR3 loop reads CSVGGGTEAFF. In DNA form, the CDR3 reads TGCAGCGTTGGCGGGGGCACTGAAGCTTTCTTT.

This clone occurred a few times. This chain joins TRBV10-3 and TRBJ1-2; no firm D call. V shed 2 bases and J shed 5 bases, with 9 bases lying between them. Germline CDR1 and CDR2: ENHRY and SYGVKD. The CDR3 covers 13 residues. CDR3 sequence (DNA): TGTGCCATCAGTGAGCAGGAATTGTATGGCTACACCTTC. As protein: CAISEQELYGYTF.

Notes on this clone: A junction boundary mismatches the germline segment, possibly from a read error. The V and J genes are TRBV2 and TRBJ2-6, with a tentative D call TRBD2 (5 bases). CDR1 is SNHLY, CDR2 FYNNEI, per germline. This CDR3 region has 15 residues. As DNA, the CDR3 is TGTGCCAGCAGTTCCCGGGGAAAGTTGCCCAACGGCCTGACTTTC. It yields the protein CASSSRGKLPNGLTF. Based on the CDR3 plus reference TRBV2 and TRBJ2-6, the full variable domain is EPEVTQTPSHQVTQMGQEVILRCVPISNHLYFYWYRQILGQKVEFLVSFYNNEISEKSEIFDDQFSVERPDGSNFTLKIRSTKLEDSAMYFCASSSRGKLPNGLTFGAGSRLTVL.

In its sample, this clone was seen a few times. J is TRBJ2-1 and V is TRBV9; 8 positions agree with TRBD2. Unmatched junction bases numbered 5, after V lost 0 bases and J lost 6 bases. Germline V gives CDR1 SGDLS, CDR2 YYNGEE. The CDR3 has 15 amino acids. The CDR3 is CASSVATSVINEQFF. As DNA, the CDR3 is TGTGCCAGCAGCGTAGCGACTAGCGTTATCAATGAGCAGTTCTTC.

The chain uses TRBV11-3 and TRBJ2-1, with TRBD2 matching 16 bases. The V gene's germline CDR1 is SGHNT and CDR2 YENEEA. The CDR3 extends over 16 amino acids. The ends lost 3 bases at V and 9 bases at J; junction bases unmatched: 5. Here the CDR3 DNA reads TGTGCCAGCAGCTTGGGGACTAGCGGGAGGGGAGGTGAGCAGTTCTTC. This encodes CASSLGTSGRGGEQFF.

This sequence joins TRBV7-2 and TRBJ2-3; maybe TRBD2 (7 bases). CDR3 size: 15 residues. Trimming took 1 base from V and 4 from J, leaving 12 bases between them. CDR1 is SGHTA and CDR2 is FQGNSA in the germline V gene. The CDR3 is CASSLGRGAADTQYF. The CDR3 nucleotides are TGTGCCAGCAGCTTAGGACGGGGGGCGGCAGATACGCAGTATTTT.

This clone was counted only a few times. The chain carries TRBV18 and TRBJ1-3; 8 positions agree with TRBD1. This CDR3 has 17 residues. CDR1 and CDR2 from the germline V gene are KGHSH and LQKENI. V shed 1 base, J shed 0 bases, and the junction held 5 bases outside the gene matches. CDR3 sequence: CASSPRQGADSGNTIYF. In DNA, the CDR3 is TGTGCCAGCTCACCACGGCAGGGGGCCGACTCTGGAAACACCATATATTTT.

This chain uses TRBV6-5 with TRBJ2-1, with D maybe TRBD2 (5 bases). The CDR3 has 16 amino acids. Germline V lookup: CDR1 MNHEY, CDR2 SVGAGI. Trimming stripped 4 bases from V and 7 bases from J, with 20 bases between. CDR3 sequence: CASSWLAVDGGNEQFF. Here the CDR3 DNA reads TGTGCCAGCAGTTGGCTCGCCGTTGATGGAGGTAATGAGCAGTTCTTC.

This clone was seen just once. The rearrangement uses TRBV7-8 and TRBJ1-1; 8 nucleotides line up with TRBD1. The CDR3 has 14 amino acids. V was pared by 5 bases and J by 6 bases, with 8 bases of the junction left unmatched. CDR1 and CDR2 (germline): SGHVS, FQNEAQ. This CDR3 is CASSLTGGDAEAFF. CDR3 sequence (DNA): TGTGCCAGCAGCCTCACAGGGGGGGACGCTGAAGCTTTCTTT. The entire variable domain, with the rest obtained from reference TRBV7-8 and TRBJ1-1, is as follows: GAGVSQSPRYKVAKRGQDVALRCDPISGHVSLFWYQQALGQGPEFLTYFQNEAQLDKSGLPSDRFFAERPEGSVSTLKIQRTQQEDSAVYLCASSLTGGDAEAFFGQGTRLTVV.

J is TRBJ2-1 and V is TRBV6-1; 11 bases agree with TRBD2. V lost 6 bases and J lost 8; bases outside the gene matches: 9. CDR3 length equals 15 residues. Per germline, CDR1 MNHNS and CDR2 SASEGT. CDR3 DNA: TGTGCCAGCAGCGATAGCGGGAGGGCCACAGATGAGCAGTTCTTC. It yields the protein CASSDSGRATDEQFF.

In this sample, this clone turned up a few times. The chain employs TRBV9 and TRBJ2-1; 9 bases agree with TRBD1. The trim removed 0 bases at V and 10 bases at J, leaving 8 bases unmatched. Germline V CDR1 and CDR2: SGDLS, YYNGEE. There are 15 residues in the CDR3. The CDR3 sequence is CASSVEGQGTYEQFF. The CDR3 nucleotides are TGTGCCAGCAGCGTAGAGGGACAGGGTACATACGAGCAGTTCTTC.

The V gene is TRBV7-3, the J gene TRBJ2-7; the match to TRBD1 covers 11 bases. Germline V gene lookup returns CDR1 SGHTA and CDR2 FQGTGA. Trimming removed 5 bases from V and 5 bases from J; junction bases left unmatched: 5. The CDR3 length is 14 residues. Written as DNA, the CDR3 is TGTGCCAGCAGCCCCGGGACAGGGGGTAACGAGCAGTACTTC. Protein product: CASSPGTGGNEQYF.

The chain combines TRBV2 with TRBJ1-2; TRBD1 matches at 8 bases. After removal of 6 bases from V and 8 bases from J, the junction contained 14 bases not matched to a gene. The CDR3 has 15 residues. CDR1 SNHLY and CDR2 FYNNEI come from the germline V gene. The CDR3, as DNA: TGTGCCAGCAGCGCGTTAAGAGGACAGGGAGGAGGCTACACCTTC. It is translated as CASSALRGQGGGYTF.

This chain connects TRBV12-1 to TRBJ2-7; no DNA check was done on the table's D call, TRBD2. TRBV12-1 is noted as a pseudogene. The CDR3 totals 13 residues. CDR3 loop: CASSFGLAGGVYF. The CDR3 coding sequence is TGTGCCAGCAGCTTTGGACTAGCGGGAGGGGTGTACTTC.